Following are 30 T cell receptor beta chains from one sample sequenced in a study of T cell responses to AZD1222 COVID-19 vaccine. Here immunoSEQ multiplex PCR was the method, and the copy in TCRdb shows in-frame clones only, minus some. The sample records some 130,000 clones, around 90% being singletons. Sequenced material: peripheral blood, taken 28 days after the second AZD1222 dose. The receptors here all came from an adult who received the AZD1222 COVID-19 vaccine.

The chain uses TRBV5-1 and TRBJ2-5; tentative D call: TRBD1 (6 bases). CDR3 length: 15 amino acids. Between the trimmed V and J ends, which lost 1 base and 5 bases, there was a span of 15 bases. Germline CDR1 and CDR2: SGHRS and YFSETQ. The CDR3 is CASSLSQGPGETQYF. The CDR3 DNA reads TGCGCCAGCAGCTTGTCACAGGGACCCGGGGAGACCCAGTACTTC.

The J gene is TRBJ2-5, the V gene TRBV11-3; possible D gene TRBD2, 5 bases. This CDR3 contains 15 residues. Trimming stripped 1 base from V and 0 bases from J, with 9 bases between. Per the germline V gene, CDR1 is SGHNT and CDR2 is YENEEA. DNA of the CDR3: TGTGCCAGCAGCTTAGCAAGAGGGTACCAAGAGACCCAGTACTTC. Its protein product is CASSLARGYQETQYF.

This chain joins TRBV6-1 and TRBJ1-2; D is uncertain. The V end lost 2 bases, the J end lost 3 bases, and 7 bases lay between the germline ends. The CDR3 runs 13 residues. Germline assignment: CDR1 MNHNS and CDR2 SASEGT. For the CDR3, the DNA is TGTGCCAGCAGTGAATCCATGTACTATGGCTACACCTTC. It specifies CASSESMYYGYTF.

The chain uses TRBV5-1 and TRBJ2-3; TRBD2 aligns across 11 bases. With V trimmed by 3 bases and J by 6 bases, 9 bases remained unmatched. The CDR3 has 16 residues. Germline V CDR1 and CDR2: SGHRS, YFSETQ. The CDR3 loop reads CASSSMTSGAGDTQYF. In nucleotides, the CDR3 is TGCGCCAGCAGCTCGATGACTAGCGGGGCCGGGGATACGCAGTATTTT.

The CDR3 protein is CASSSLSPPGVWSYEQYF. In nucleotides, the CDR3 is TGTGCCAGCAGTTCATTATCCCCCCCGGGGGTTTGGTCCTACGAGCAGTACTTC. The chain couples TRBV28 to TRBJ2-7, with a tentative D call TRBD2 (6 bases). The CDR3 covers 18 residues. CDR1 and CDR2 from the germline V gene are MDHEN and SYDVKM. Deletions cut 4 bases from V and 1 base from J, with 23 bases between. Drawing the rest from reference TRBV28 and TRBJ2-7, the complete variable domain is DVKVTQSSRYLVKRTGEKVFLECVQDMDHENMFWYRQDPGLGLRLIYFSYDVKMKEKGDIPEGYSVSREKKERFSLILESASTNQTSMYLCASSSLSPPGVWSYEQYFGPGTRLTVT.

The chain combines TRBV15 with TRBJ2-7; 8 bases fit TRBD2. Germline V lookup: CDR1 LNHNV, CDR2 YYDKDF (reference sequence). This CDR3 region has 17 residues. The trim removed 5 bases at V and 0 bases at J, leaving 12 bases unmatched. CDR3: CATSRKISGSYSYEQYF. CDR3 in DNA: TGTGCCACCAGCCGCAAAATCAGCGGGAGCTACTCCTACGAGCAGTACTTC.

V and J are TRBV19 and TRBJ2-1; TRBD2 matches 12 bases. Losses at the gene ends were 5 bases for V and 6 bases for J; bases not matched to a gene: 5. CDR3 length: 15 amino acids. CDR1 and CDR2 (germline): LNHDA, SQIVND (reference sequence). The CDR3 loop is CASSPGLAGTNEQFF. For the CDR3, the DNA is TGTGCCAGTAGTCCAGGACTAGCGGGAACCAATGAGCAGTTCTTC.

CDR3 protein: CASSGRTLPGDEQFF. CDR3 coding DNA: TGTGCCAGCAGTGGGAGGACACTCCCTGGGGATGAGCAGTTCTTC. The J gene is TRBJ2-1, the V gene TRBV2, with D possibly being TRBD1 or TRBD2 (5 bases each). CDR3 length: 15 residues. Per germline, CDR1 SNHLY and CDR2 FYNNEI. The V gene lost 4 bases and the J gene lost 8 bases, with 18 bases spanning the gap.

The chain combines TRBV6-1 with TRBJ1-5; D remains ambiguous. Germline loops: CDR1 MNHNS, CDR2 SASEGT. Trimming pared 2 bases from V and 9 bases from J, leaving 11 bases between. CDR3 length equals 13 residues. In DNA form, the CDR3 reads TGTGCCAGCAGTGAAATGAGGGAGTCGCCCCAGCATTTT. Amino acids: CASSEMRESPQHF.

This chain connects TRBV14 to TRBJ2-2; 8 bases align to TRBD2. The CDR3 length is 16 residues. Unmatched junction bases numbered 11, after V lost 5 bases and J lost 6 bases. Looked up from germline, CDR1 is SGHDN and CDR2 is FVKESK. Here the CDR3 reads CASSYRTVGRAGELFF. The CDR3 DNA sequence: TGTGCCAGCAGCTACAGGACAGTCGGGAGGGCCGGGGAGCTGTTTTTT.

The chain is built from TRBV28 and TRBJ1-5; a possible D gene is TRBD1 (5 bases). The CDR3 length is 16 residues. Trimming removed 2 bases from V and 4 bases from J, with 15 bases in between. CDR1 is MDHEN and CDR2 is SYDVKM in the germline V gene. The CDR3 DNA is TGTGCCAGCAGTTTACCGAGGGCAGGGATGAATCAGCCCCAGCATTTT. As protein: CASSLPRAGMNQPQHF.

This chain connects TRBV7-2 to TRBJ1-2, with D perhaps matching TRBD1 (6 bases). V was clipped by 3 bases and J by 2 bases, with 10 bases between them. This CDR3 has 14 residues. The germline gives CDR1 SGHTA, CDR2 FQGNSA. For the CDR3, the DNA is TGTGCCAGCAGCTTGGACCAGGGGAACTATGGCTACACCTTC. It is translated as CASSLDQGNYGYTF.

This chain links TRBV7-9 with TRBJ1-2; 9 positions agree with TRBD1. This CDR3 comprises 15 residues. V dropped 5 bases and J dropped 6; count of bases not matched to a gene: 10. Germline V gene lookup returns CDR1 SEHNR and CDR2 FQNEAQ (reference sequence). The CDR3 DNA is TGTGCCAGCAGCACCCGGGACAGGGAGTACGATGGCTACACCTTC. Translating gives CASSTRDREYDGYTF.

This rearrangement joins TRBV6-5 to TRBJ1-6; D is unresolved. Germline CDR1 MNHEY, CDR2 SVGAGI. Trimming cost V 8 bases and J 8 bases, with 16 bases left between them. The CDR3 covers 14 residues. The CDR3 protein is CASSTGSVDSPLHF. CDR3 coding DNA: TGTGCCAGCTCAACCGGGTCGGTAGATTCACCCCTCCACTTT.

The chain uses TRBV12-5 and TRBJ2-1; tentative D call: TRBD1 (5 bases). The CDR3 has 16 residues. The V and J ends lost 1 base and 3 bases respectively, with 13 bases between them. Germline CDR1 is LGHNT and CDR2 is FRNRAP. The CDR3 DNA is TGTGCTAGTGGTTTGGAAGGATCAGGGTACTACAATGAGCAGTTCTTC. Protein sequence: CASGLEGSGYYNEQFF.

The sample holds one count of this clone. This chain links TRBV19 with TRBJ2-3; D may correspond to TRBD1 or TRBD2 (6 bases each). CDR3 length: 13 amino acids. V was shortened by 6 bases and J by 5 bases, with 12 bases between the two germline ends. CDR1 LNHDA and CDR2 SQIVND come from the germline V gene (reference sequence). The CDR3 region has the DNA TGTGCCAGTAGCGGGGGCATAGGAGATACGCAGTATTTT. Translating it yields CASSGGIGDTQYF. The full variable domain, rest sourced from reference TRBV19 and TRBJ2-3, is DGGITQSPKYLFRKEGQNVTLSCEQNLNHDAMYWYRQDPGQGLRLIYYSQIVNDFQKGDIAEGYSVSREKKESFPLTVTSAQKNPTAFYLCASSGGIGDTQYFGPGTRLTVL.

J is TRBJ1-6 and V is TRBV4-1, with D uncertain. The ends were cut back, 1 base at V and 2 bases at J, with 9 bases in the middle. The CDR3 covers 16 residues. The germline gives CDR1 MGHRA, CDR2 YSYEKL. As DNA, the CDR3 is TGCGCCAGCAGCCAAGCTTTGACGGCCTATAATTCACCCCTCCACTTT. Protein: CASSQALTAYNSPLHF.

This clone occurred once. The chain couples TRBV12-3 or TRBV12-4 to TRBJ1-1; D call uncertain. The CDR3 runs to 12 residues. V lost 5 bases and J lost 3, with 7 bases in between. CDR3 sequence: CASSPPDTEAFF. CDR3 coding DNA: TGTGCCAGCAGTCCTCCAGACACTGAAGCTTTCTTT.

V is TRBV11-2 and J is TRBJ1-5; D uncertain. V dropped 3 bases and J dropped 3 bases, with 6 bases sitting between them. The CDR3 spans 13 residues. Germline V gene lookup returns CDR1 SGHAT and CDR2 FQNNGV. The CDR3: CASSLQPNQPQHF. The CDR3 bases are TGTGCCAGCAGCTTGCAGCCCAATCAGCCCCAGCATTTT.

The rearrangement joins TRBV28 to TRBJ1-5; perhaps TRBD1 as D (5 bases). The germline gives CDR1 MDHEN, CDR2 SYDVKM. Trimming cost V 6 bases and J 2 bases, with 14 bases left between them. The CDR3 runs to 15 residues. The DNA of the CDR3 is TGTGCCAGCAGCCCGGGGCCCGGGGGCAATCAGCCCCAGCATTTT. It encodes CASSPGPGGNQPQHF.

V gene TRBV12-3 or TRBV12-4 combines with J gene TRBJ1-2; D is possibly TRBD1 (6 bases). Trimming removed 6 bases from V and 2 bases from J, with 10 bases in between. The length of the CDR3 is 13 residues. The CDR3 loop is CASSSQGNYGYTF. DNA for the CDR3: TGTGCCAGCAGCTCACAGGGAAACTATGGCTACACCTTC.

This clone was recorded only once. This chain connects TRBV11-3 to TRBJ2-1, with D possibly called TRBD1 or TRBD2 (5 bases each). The CDR3 is 13 residues long. The germline gives CDR1 SGHNT, CDR2 YENEEA. Trimming took 3 bases from V and 4 from J, leaving 7 bases between them. The CDR3 loop reads CASSFGGYNEQFF. CDR3 nucleotides: TGTGCCAGCAGCTTTGGGGGTTACAATGAGCAGTTCTTC. The full variable domain, with the rest looked up from reference TRBV11-3 and TRBJ2-1, is EAGVVQSPRYKIIEKKQPVAFWCNPISGHNTLYWYLQNLGQGPELLIRYENEEAVDDSQLPKDRFSAERLKGVDSTLKIQPAELGDSAVYLCASSFGGYNEQFFGPGTRLTVL.

The V gene is TRBV11-2, the J gene TRBJ2-1; D call uncertain. Between the trimmed V and J ends, which lost 6 bases and 4 bases, there was a span of 10 bases. The CDR3 totals 13 residues. Germline V CDR1 and CDR2: SGHAT, FQNNGV. CDR3 nucleotides: TGTGCCAGCAGTTGGGGTGGGTACAATGAGCAGTTCTTC. Translating it yields CASSWGGYNEQFF.

This clone was observed a single time. As DNA, the CDR3 is TGTGCCTGGAAGGTAGATAAAGAGACCCAGTACTTC. Its protein product is CAWKVDKETQYF. This chain uses TRBV30 with TRBJ2-5, with D unresolved. Trimming removed 4 bases from V and 3 bases from J, with 9 bases in between. The CDR3 runs 12 residues. Germline V CDR1 and CDR2: GTSNPN, SVGIG (reference sequence). The full variable domain, in which reference TRBV30 and TRBJ2-5 provide the parts outside the CDR3, is SQTIHQWPATLVQPVGSPLSLECTVEGTSNPNLYWYRQAAGRGLQLLFYSVGIGQISSEVPQNLSASRPQDRQFILSSKKLLLSDSGFYLCAWKVDKETQYFGPGTRLLVL.

The V call is TRBV28, the J call TRBJ2-7; unclear D gene. V lost 4 bases to trimming and J lost 3 bases, with 16 bases between them. Germline loops: CDR1 MDHEN, CDR2 SYDVKM. This CDR3 region has 15 residues. The CDR3 loop is CASSSPHTQDYEQYF. CDR3 DNA sequence: TGTGCCAGCAGTTCTCCCCATACTCAAGACTACGAGCAGTACTTC.

V and J are TRBV21-1 and TRBJ1-1. TRBV21-1 has pseudogene status. The CDR3 totals 15 residues. Here the CDR3 reads CASSKEPRRATEAFF. In DNA form, the CDR3 reads TGTGCCAGCAGCAAAGAACCACGGAGGGCCACTGAAGCTTTCTTT.

The J gene is TRBJ1-1, the V gene TRBV19; D gene ambiguous. V was pared by 1 base and J by 1 base, with 7 bases between. The CDR3 totals 14 residues. The germline V gene has CDR1 LNHDA and CDR2 SQIVND (reference sequence). CDR3 DNA: TGTGCCAGTAGTATAGGGGTCGGGAACACTGAAGCTTTCTTT. It is translated as CASSIGVGNTEAFF.

The chain links TRBV12-5 to TRBJ1-1, with a tentative D call TRBD1 (6 bases). In germline, CDR1 is LGHNT, CDR2 FRNRAP. The CDR3 sequence is 15 residues long. V was cut by 1 base and J by 3 bases, with 12 bases left in between. This CDR3 is CASGLGPGGHTEAFF. In DNA, the CDR3 is TGTGCTAGTGGTTTGGGCCCCGGGGGGCACACTGAAGCTTTCTTT. The full variable domain, in which reference TRBV12-5 and TRBJ1-1 provide the parts outside the CDR3, is DARVTQTPRHKVTEMGQEVTMRCQPILGHNTVFWYRQTMMQGLELLAYFRNRAPLDDSGMPKDRFSAEMPDATLATLKIQPSEPRDSAVYFCASGLGPGGHTEAFFGQGTRLTVV.

The chain is built from TRBV5-1 and TRBJ1-1, with 10 bases that match TRBD1. Trimming took 3 bases from V and 1 from J; bases not matched to a gene: 3. The CDR3 totals 15 residues. Germline V gene data show CDR1 as SGHRS and CDR2 as YFSETQ. The CDR3 spells CASSSGQGGNTEAFF. The CDR3 nucleotides are TGCGCCAGCAGCTCTGGACAGGGGGGGAACACTGAAGCTTTCTTT.

The chain combines TRBV3-1 (or the pseudogene TRBV3-2) with TRBJ1-6; no clear D gene. Trimming shortened V by 4 bases and J by 10 bases, and 11 bases separated the two germline ends. The CDR3 spans 13 residues. In germline, CDR1 is LGHDT, CDR2 YNNKEL (reference sequence). The CDR3 DNA is TGTGCCAGCAGCCCGCGCCGACCCTCACCCCTCCACTTT. Translated: CASSPRRPSPLHF.